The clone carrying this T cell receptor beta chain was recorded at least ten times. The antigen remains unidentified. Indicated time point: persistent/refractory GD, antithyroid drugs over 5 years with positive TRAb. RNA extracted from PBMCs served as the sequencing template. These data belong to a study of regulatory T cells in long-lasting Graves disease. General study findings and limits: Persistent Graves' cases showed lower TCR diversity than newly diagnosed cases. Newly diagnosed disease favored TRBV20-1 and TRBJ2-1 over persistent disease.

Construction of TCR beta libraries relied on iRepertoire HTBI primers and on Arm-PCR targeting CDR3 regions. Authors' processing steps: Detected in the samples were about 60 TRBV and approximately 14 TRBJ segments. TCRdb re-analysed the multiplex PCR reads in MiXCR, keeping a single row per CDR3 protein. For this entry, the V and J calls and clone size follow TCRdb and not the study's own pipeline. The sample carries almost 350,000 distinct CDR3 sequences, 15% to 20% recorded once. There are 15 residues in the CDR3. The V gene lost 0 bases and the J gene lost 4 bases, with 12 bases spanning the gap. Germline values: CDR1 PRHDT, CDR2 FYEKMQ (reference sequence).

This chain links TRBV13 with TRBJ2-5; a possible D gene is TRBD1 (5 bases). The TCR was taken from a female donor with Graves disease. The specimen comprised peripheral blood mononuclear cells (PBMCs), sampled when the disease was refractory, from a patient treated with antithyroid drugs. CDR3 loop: CASSLGRQGAETQYF. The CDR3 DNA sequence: TGTGCCAGCAGCTTAGGCCGGCAGGGCGCAGAGACCCAGTACTTC.